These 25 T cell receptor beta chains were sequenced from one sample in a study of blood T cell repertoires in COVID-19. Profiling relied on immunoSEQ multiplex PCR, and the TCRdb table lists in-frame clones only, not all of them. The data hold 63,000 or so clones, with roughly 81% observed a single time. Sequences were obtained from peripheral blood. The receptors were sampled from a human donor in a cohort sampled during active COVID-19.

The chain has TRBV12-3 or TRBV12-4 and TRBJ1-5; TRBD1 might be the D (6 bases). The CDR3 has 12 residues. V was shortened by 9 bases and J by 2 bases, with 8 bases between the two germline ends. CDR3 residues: CASRTGNQPQHF. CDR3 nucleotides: TGTGCCAGTCGGACAGGCAATCAGCCCCAGCATTTT.

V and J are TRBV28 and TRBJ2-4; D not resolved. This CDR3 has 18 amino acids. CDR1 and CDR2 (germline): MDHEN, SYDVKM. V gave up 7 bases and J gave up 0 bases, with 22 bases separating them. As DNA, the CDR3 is TGTGCCAGCACCCAGCGAGACTCTCGACCACTAGCCAAAAACATTCAGTACTTC. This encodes CASTQRDSRPLAKNIQYF.

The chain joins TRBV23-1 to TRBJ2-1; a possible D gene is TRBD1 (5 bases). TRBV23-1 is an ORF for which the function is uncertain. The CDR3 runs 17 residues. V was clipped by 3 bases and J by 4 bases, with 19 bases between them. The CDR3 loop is CASSQWTIFSSYNEQFF. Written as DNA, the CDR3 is TGCGCCAGCAGTCAGTGGACAATCTTTTCTTCTTACAATGAGCAGTTCTTC.

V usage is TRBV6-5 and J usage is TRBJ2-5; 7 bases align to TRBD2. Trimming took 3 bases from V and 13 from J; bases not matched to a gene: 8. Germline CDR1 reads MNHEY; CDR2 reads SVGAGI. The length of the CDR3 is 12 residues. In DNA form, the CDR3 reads TGTGCCAGCAGTTATGGGGGGGATCATCTGTACTTC. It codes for CASSYGGDHLYF.

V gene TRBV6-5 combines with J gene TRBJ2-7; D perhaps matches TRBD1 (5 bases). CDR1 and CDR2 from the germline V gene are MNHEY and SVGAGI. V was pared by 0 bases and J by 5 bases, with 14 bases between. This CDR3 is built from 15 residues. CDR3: CASSYSGRVRDEQYF. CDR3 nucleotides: TGTGCCAGCAGTTACTCGGGCAGGGTAAGGGACGAGCAGTACTTC.

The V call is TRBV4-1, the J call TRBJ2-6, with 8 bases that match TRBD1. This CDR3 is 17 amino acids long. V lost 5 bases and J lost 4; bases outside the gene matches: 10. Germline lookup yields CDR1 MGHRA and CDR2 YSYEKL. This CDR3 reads CASSSPQGARGANVLTF. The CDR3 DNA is TGCGCCAGCAGCTCCCCCCAGGGGGCGCGAGGGGCCAACGTCCTGACTTTC.

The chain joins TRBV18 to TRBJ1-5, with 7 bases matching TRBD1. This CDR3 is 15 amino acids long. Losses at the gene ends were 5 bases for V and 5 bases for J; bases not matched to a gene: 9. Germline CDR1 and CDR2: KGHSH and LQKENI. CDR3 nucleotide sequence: TGTGCCAGCTCAACTATACAGGGGACGGATCAGCCCCAGCATTTT. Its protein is CASSTIQGTDQPQHF.

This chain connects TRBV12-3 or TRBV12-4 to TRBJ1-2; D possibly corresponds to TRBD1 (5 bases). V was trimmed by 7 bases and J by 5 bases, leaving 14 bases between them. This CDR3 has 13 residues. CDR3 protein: CASTWDLRYGYTF. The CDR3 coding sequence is TGTGCCAGCACCTGGGACTTACGATATGGCTACACCTTC.

The CDR3 sequence: CASSLSGVTGELFF. CDR3 coding DNA: TGTGCCAGCAGTTTATCCGGGGTCACCGGGGAGCTGTTTTTT. V and J are TRBV27 and TRBJ2-2, with D maybe TRBD2 (5 bases). In germline, CDR1 is MNHEY, CDR2 SMNVEV (reference sequence). The CDR3 has 14 residues. The ends were cut back, 0 bases at V and 4 bases at J, with 6 bases in the middle.

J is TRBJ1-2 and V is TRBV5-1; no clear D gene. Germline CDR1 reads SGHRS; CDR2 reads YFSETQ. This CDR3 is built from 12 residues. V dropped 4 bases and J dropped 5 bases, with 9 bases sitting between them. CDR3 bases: TGCGCCAGCAGCCCCGCGAGTTATGGCTACACCTTC. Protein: CASSPASYGYTF.

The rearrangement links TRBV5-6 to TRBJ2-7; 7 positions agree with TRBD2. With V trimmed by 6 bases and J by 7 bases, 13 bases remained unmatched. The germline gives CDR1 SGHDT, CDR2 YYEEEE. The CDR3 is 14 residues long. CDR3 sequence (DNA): TGTGCCAGCAACCTGGGACTATCCCCCTTTGAGCAGTACTTC. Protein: CASNLGLSPFEQYF. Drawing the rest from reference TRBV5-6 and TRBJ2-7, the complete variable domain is DAGVTQSPTHLIKTRGQQVTLRCSPKSGHDTVSWYQQALGQGPQFIFQYYEEEERQRGNFPDRFSGHQFPNYSSELNVNALLLGDSALYLCASNLGLSPFEQYFGPGTRLTVT.

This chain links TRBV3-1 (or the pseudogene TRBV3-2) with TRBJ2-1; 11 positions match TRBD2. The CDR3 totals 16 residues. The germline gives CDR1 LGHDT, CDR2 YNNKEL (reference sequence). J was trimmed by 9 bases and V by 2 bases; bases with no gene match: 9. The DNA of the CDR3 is TGTGCCAGCAGCCAAAGGGGACTAGCGGTTGGGGGTGAGCAGTTCTTC. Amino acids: CASSQRGLAVGGEQFF.

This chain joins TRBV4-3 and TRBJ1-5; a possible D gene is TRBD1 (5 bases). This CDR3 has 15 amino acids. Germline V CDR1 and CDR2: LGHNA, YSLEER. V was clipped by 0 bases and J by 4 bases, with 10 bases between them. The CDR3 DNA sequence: TGCGCCAGCAGCCAAGAGTTGGGGGGAAATCAGCCCCAGCATTTT. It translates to CASSQELGGNQPQHF.

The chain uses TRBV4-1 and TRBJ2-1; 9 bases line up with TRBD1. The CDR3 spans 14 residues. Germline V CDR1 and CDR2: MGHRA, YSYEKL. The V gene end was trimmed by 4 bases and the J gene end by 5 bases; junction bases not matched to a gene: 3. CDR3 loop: CASSLWTGDNEQFF. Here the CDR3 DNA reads TGCGCCAGCAGCCTCTGGACAGGGGACAATGAGCAGTTCTTC.

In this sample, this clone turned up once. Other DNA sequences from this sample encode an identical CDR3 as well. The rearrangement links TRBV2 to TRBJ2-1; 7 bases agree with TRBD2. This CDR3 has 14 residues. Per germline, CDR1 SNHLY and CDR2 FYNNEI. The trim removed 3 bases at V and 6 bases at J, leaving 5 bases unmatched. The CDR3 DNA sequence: TGTGCCAGCAGTGAGGCGGGAGCCGGCAATGAGCAGTTCTTC. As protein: CASSEAGAGNEQFF. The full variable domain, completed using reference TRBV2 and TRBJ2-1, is EPEVTQTPSHQVTQMGQEVILRCVPISNHLYFYWYRQILGQKVEFLVSFYNNEISEKSEIFDDQFSVERPDGSNFTLKIRSTKLEDSAMYFCASSEAGAGNEQFFGPGTRLTVL.

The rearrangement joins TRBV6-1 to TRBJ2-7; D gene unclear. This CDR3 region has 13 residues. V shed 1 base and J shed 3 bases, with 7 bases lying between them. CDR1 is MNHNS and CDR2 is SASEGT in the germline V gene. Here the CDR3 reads CASSEVAGYEQYF. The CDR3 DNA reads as TGTGCCAGCAGTGAAGTGGCAGGCTACGAGCAGTACTTC.

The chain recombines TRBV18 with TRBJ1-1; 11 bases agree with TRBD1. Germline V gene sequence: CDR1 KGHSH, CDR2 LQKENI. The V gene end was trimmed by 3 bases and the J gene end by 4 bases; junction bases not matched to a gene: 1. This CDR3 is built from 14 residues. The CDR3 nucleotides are TGTGCCAGCTCACCGGGACAGGGGGGCACTGAAGCTTTCTTT. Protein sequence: CASSPGQGGTEAFF.

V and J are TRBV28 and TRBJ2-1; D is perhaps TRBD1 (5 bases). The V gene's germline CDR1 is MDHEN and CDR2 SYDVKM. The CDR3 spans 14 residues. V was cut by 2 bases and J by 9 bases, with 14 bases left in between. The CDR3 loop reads CASSLEGEFGEQFF. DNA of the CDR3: TGTGCCAGCAGTTTAGAAGGGGAATTTGGTGAGCAGTTCTTC.

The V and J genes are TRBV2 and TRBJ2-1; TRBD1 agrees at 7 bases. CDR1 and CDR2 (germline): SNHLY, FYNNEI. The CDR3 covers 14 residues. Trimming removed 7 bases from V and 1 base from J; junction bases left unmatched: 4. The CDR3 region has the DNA TGTGCCAGCAAAACAGGGGCTTCCTACAATGAGCAGTTCTTC. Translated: CASKTGASYNEQFF. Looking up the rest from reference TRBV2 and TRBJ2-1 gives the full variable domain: EPEVTQTPSHQVTQMGQEVILRCVPISNHLYFYWYRQILGQKVEFLVSFYNNEISEKSEIFDDQFSVERPDGSNFTLKIRSTKLEDSAMYFCASKTGASYNEQFFGPGTRLTVL.

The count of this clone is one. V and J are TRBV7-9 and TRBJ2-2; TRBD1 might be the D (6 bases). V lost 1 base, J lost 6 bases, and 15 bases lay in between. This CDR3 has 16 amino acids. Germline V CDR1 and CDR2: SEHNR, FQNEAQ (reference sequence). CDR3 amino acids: CASSLGSGVFSGELFF. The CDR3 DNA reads TGTGCCAGCAGCTTAGGATCAGGGGTCTTCTCCGGGGAGCTGTTTTTT.

In DNA, the CDR3 is TGTGCCAGCAGCACCCATCCGGGGATGAACACTGAAGCTTTCTTT. Its translation is CASSTHPGMNTEAFF. V gene TRBV7-2 combines with J gene TRBJ1-1; no clear D gene. The V end lost 5 bases, the J end lost 0 bases, and 13 bases lay between the germline ends. Germline V gene lookup returns CDR1 SGHTA and CDR2 FQGNSA. The CDR3 length is 15 residues.

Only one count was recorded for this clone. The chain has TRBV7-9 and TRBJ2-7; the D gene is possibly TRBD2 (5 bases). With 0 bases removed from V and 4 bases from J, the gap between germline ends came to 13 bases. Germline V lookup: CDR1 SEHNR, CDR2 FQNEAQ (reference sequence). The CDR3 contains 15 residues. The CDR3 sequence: CASSLASGFIYEQYF. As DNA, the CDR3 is TGTGCCAGCAGCTTAGCATCGGGGTTCATATACGAGCAGTACTTC.

The CDR3 here is CASSTSGTGFRTF. The DNA for the CDR3 is TGTGCCAGCAGCACCTCCGGGACAGGCTTCCGGACCTTC. This chain joins TRBV3-1 (or the pseudogene TRBV3-2) and TRBJ1-2; 8 nucleotides match TRBD1. The CDR3 sequence is 13 residues long. J was trimmed by 14 bases and V by 5 bases; bases with no gene match: 13. Germline assignment: CDR1 LGHDT and CDR2 YNNKEL (reference sequence).

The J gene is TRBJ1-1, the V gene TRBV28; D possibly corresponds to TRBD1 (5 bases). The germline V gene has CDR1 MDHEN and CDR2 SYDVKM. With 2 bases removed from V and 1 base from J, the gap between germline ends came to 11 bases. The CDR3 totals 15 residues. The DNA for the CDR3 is TGTGCCAGCAGTTTAATGTTGGGGGGGAACACTGAAGCTTTCTTT. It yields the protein CASSLMLGGNTEAFF.

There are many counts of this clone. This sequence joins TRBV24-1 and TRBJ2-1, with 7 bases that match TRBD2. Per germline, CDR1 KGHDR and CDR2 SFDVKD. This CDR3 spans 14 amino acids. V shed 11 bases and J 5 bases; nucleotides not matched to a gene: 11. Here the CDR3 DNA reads TGTGCCAGCCGGAGTGGACTAGGGGACAATGAGCAGTTCTTC. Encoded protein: CASRSGLGDNEQFF.